A selection of T cell receptor beta chains follows, all from one sample in a study of blood T cell repertoires in COVID-19. Clones were read by immunoSEQ multiplex PCR, and TCRdb kept only the in-frame ones, dropping some. The data contain about half a million clones, approximately 83% of them singletons. Sequencing used peripheral blood. These receptor sequences come from a human donor in a cohort sampled during active COVID-19. CDR3s include the opening cysteine and the closing phenylalanine or tryptophan. D genes are given only for firm matches. The size entry is marked missing in some rows and otherwise reads once, few, many or a size class.

d_call: TRBD1
clone_size: NA
v_call: TRBV19
j_call: TRBJ1-4
cdr3_nt: TGTGCCAGTAGTGTTGGGGGACAGTTTAATGAAAAACTGTTTTTT
cdr3_aa: CASSVGGQFNEKLFF

d_call: NA
clone_size: NA
v_call: TRBV9
j_call: TRBJ1-1
cdr3_nt: TGTGCCAGCAGCCCCTCGTGGGGGCCAGAAGCTTTCTTT
cdr3_aa: CASSPSWGPEAFF

d_call: TRBD1
clone_size: once
v_call: TRBV6-5
j_call: TRBJ1-2
cdr3_nt: TGTGCCAGCAGAGTGGGGACAGGGGGAGGCTATGGCTACACCTTC
cdr3_aa: CASRVGTGGGYGYTF

d_call: TRBD1
clone_size: once
v_call: TRBV11-2
j_call: TRBJ1-1
cdr3_nt: TGTGCCAGCAGCCGTACAGGGGGGTCAAACACTGAAGCTTTCTTT
cdr3_aa: CASSRTGGSNTEAFF

d_call: NA
clone_size: few
v_call: TRBV7-3
j_call: TRBJ1-6
cdr3_nt: TGTGCCAGCAGCCCCCTAGGGAGAGGGAATTCACCCCTCCACTTT
cdr3_aa: CASSPLGRGNSPLHF

d_call: TRBD1
clone_size: few
v_call: TRBV14
j_call: TRBJ2-5
cdr3_nt: TGTGCCAGCAGTCTGAGACAGGGGGCCTATGGAGAGACCCAGTACTTC
cdr3_aa: CASSLRQGAYGETQYF

d_call: NA
clone_size: NA
v_call: TRBV27
j_call: TRBJ2-3
cdr3_nt: TGTGCCAGCAGTTACGAGCGGGCCACAGATACGCAGTATTTT
cdr3_aa: CASSYERATDTQYF

d_call: TRBD1
clone_size: NA
v_call: TRBV9
j_call: TRBJ1-5
cdr3_nt: TGTGCCAGCAGCTTGTTAGACAGGGGAGTGCTTCAGCCCCAGCATTTT
cdr3_aa: CASSLLDRGVLQPQHF

d_call: TRBD1
clone_size: NA
v_call: TRBV7-2
j_call: TRBJ1-4
cdr3_nt: TGTGCCAGCAGCTTAAGGAGGGGGCTGGGTAATGAAAAACTGTTTTTT
cdr3_aa: CASSLRRGLGNEKLFF

d_call: TRBD1
clone_size: NA
v_call: TRBV28
j_call: TRBJ1-1
cdr3_nt: TGTGCCAGCAGTTTATCACAGGGGATGGCTTTCTTT
cdr3_aa: CASSLSQGMAFF

d_call: NA
clone_size: once
v_call: TRBV30
j_call: TRBJ2-3
cdr3_nt: TGTGCCTGGCTAGCGCTTAGCACAGATACGCAGTATTTT
cdr3_aa: CAWLALSTDTQYF

d_call: NA
clone_size: few
v_call: TRBV29-1
j_call: TRBJ1-2
cdr3_nt: TGCAGCATAAGCGGGGCCTCGGGGGGCTATGGCTACACCTTC
cdr3_aa: CSISGASGGYGYTF

d_call: TRBD2
clone_size: NA
v_call: TRBV6-6
j_call: TRBJ2-1
cdr3_nt: TGTGCCACACTAGCGGGAGGGCTGAATGGGCAGTTCTTC
cdr3_aa: CATLAGGLNGQFF

d_call: TRBD2
clone_size: few
v_call: TRBV3-1/TRBV3-2
j_call: TRBJ2-7
cdr3_nt: TGTGCCAGCAGCTATGGGACTACCTCGTACGAGCAGTACTTC
cdr3_aa: CASSYGTTSYEQYF

d_call: NA
clone_size: few
v_call: TRBV2
j_call: TRBJ1-6
cdr3_nt: TGTGCCAGCAGAGTTGAGGGATCAAATTCACCCCTCCACTTT
cdr3_aa: CASRVEGSNSPLHF

d_call: TRBD1
clone_size: few
v_call: TRBV27
j_call: TRBJ2-7
cdr3_nt: TGTGCCAGCAGTTTTTCGGACAGGAGGACGGAGCAGTACTTC
cdr3_aa: CASSFSDRRTEQYF

d_call: TRBD1
clone_size: NA
v_call: TRBV11-3
j_call: TRBJ2-3
cdr3_nt: TGTGCCAGCAGCCCTGGGACAGTCTATAAGGCAGATACGCAGTATTTT
cdr3_aa: CASSPGTVYKADTQYF

d_call: TRBD1
clone_size: NA
v_call: TRBV19
j_call: TRBJ1-5
cdr3_nt: TGTGCCAGTAGTTCTGGGACAGCAAGCAATCAGCCCCAGCATTTT
cdr3_aa: CASSSGTASNQPQHF

d_call: TRBD2
clone_size: NA
v_call: TRBV7-7
j_call: TRBJ2-5
cdr3_nt: TGTGCTAGCAGCTTTCAGCGGGAGGGCCTGGAGACCCAGTACTTC
cdr3_aa: CASSFQREGLETQYF

d_call: NA
clone_size: NA
v_call: TRBV5-1
j_call: TRBJ1-1
cdr3_nt: TGCGCCAGCAGCTTGGATGGCAGAATCACTGAAGCTTTCTTT
cdr3_aa: CASSLDGRITEAFF

d_call: TRBD2
clone_size: NA
v_call: TRBV2
j_call: TRBJ2-7
cdr3_nt: TGTGCCAGCAGTGGGCGGACTAGCGGGAGCTACGAGCAGTACTTC
cdr3_aa: CASSGRTSGSYEQYF

d_call: TRBD2
clone_size: NA
v_call: TRBV5-5
j_call: TRBJ2-2
cdr3_nt: TGTGCCAGCAGCCGTAGCGGGGCCTACACCGGGGAGCTGTTTTTT
cdr3_aa: CASSRSGAYTGELFF

d_call: TRBD1
clone_size: NA
v_call: TRBV5-4
j_call: TRBJ2-7
cdr3_nt: TGTGCCAGCTTTAACAGGGGGCGAAAGGACGAGCAGTACTTC
cdr3_aa: CASFNRGRKDEQYF

d_call: TRBD1
clone_size: NA
v_call: TRBV5-1
j_call: TRBJ1-2
cdr3_nt: TGCGCCAGTAGCACCGGGACAGGGGGGTATGGCTACACCTTC
cdr3_aa: CASSTGTGGYGYTF

d_call: NA
clone_size: NA
v_call: TRBV4-1
j_call: TRBJ1-5
cdr3_nt: TGCGCCAGCAGCCAAGAGGAGGATCAGCCCCAGCATTTT
cdr3_aa: CASSQEEDQPQHF

d_call: TRBD1
clone_size: NA
v_call: TRBV30
j_call: TRBJ1-2
cdr3_nt: TGTGCCTGGAGTTTGGCAGGGGGAGGAACTAACTATGGCTACACCTTC
cdr3_aa: CAWSLAGGGTNYGYTF

d_call: TRBD2
clone_size: NA
v_call: TRBV2
j_call: TRBJ2-7
cdr3_nt: TGTGCCAGCTCAGGCGGCGAGCGGGAGGCGAGATACGAGCAGTACTTC
cdr3_aa: CASSGGEREARYEQYF

d_call: NA
clone_size: NA
v_call: TRBV2
j_call: TRBJ1-5
cdr3_nt: TGTGCCAGCAGTGACGGCAGGAGCGGCATAAAGCCCCAGCATTTT
cdr3_aa: CASSDGRSGIKPQHF

d_call: TRBD2
clone_size: few
v_call: TRBV30
j_call: TRBJ2-7
cdr3_nt: TGTGCCTGGAGTCTGAAACGGACTAGCGGATCCTACGAGCAGTACTTC
cdr3_aa: CAWSLKRTSGSYEQYF

d_call: TRBD1
clone_size: NA
v_call: TRBV5-1
j_call: TRBJ2-5
cdr3_nt: TGCGCCAGCGGACAGGGTAGTGAGACCCAGTACTTC
cdr3_aa: CASGQGSETQYF

d_call: NA
clone_size: NA
v_call: TRBV19
j_call: TRBJ1-1
cdr3_nt: TGTGCCAGTAGTATGCCGGGAACGAACACTGAAGCTTTCTTT
cdr3_aa: CASSMPGTNTEAFF

d_call: TRBD2
clone_size: NA
v_call: TRBV6-2/TRBV6-3
j_call: TRBJ2-1
cdr3_nt: TGTGCCAGCAGTTACTTACTAGCGAGTGAGCAGTTCTTC
cdr3_aa: CASSYLLASEQFF

d_call: TRBD1
clone_size: NA
v_call: TRBV11-2
j_call: TRBJ1-2
cdr3_nt: TGTGCCAGCAGCACGCACAGGGGGCGAGATGGCTACACCTTC
cdr3_aa: CASSTHRGRDGYTF

d_call: TRBD1
clone_size: NA
v_call: TRBV29-1
j_call: TRBJ1-2
cdr3_nt: TGCAGCGGCGGGACAGGGTATGGCTACACCTTC
cdr3_aa: CSGGTGYGYTF

d_call: NA
clone_size: NA
v_call: TRBV7-2
j_call: TRBJ1-1
cdr3_nt: TGTGCCAGCGCTGAAACTGCGGCAGGGGTTAAGGCTGAAGCTTTCTTT
cdr3_aa: CASAETAAGVKAEAFF

d_call: TRBD2
clone_size: NA
v_call: TRBV28
j_call: TRBJ2-7
cdr3_nt: TGTGCCAGCAGTTTACCCGGACTAGCCACTTCCTACGAGCAGTACTTC
cdr3_aa: CASSLPGLATSYEQYF

d_call: NA
clone_size: NA
v_call: TRBV5-8
j_call: TRBJ1-5
cdr3_nt: TGTGCCAGCAGCTTTATGCCCAGGGGCAATAGCAATCAGCCCCAGCATTTT
cdr3_aa: CASSFMPRGNSNQPQHF

d_call: NA
clone_size: NA
v_call: TRBV7-2
j_call: TRBJ2-1
cdr3_nt: TGTGCCAGCAGCCGGGGGACAGCGGACAATGAGCAGTTCTTC
cdr3_aa: CASSRGTADNEQFF

d_call: TRBD1
clone_size: NA
v_call: TRBV28
j_call: TRBJ2-7
cdr3_nt: TGTGCCAGCAACCGGGACAGTAGCTCCTACGAGCAGTACTTC
cdr3_aa: CASNRDSSSYEQYF

d_call: NA
clone_size: NA
v_call: TRBV5-1
j_call: TRBJ1-1
cdr3_nt: TGCGCCAGCAGCCGGAGCTCGGGAGGCGGCACTGAAGCTTTCTTT
cdr3_aa: CASSRSSGGGTEAFF

d_call: TRBD1
clone_size: NA
v_call: TRBV27
j_call: TRBJ2-3
cdr3_nt: TGTGCCAGCCGTGAATTACCGGACAGGGCAGGGACAGATACGCAGTATTTT
cdr3_aa: CASRELPDRAGTDTQYF

d_call: TRBD2
clone_size: NA
v_call: TRBV5-4
j_call: TRBJ2-5
cdr3_nt: TGTGCCAGCAGCCCCCGACTAGCGGGAGAGACCCAGTACTTC
cdr3_aa: CASSPRLAGETQYF

d_call: TRBD1
clone_size: NA
v_call: TRBV11-2
j_call: TRBJ1-2
cdr3_nt: TGTGCCAGCAGCCCACAGGGGGCCTACTATGGCTACACCTTC
cdr3_aa: CASSPQGAYYGYTF

d_call: NA
clone_size: NA
v_call: TRBV16
j_call: TRBJ1-3
cdr3_nt: TGTGCCAGCAGCCCGGACACTGGAAACACCATATATTTT
cdr3_aa: CASSPDTGNTIYF

d_call: NA
clone_size: NA
v_call: TRBV7-2
j_call: TRBJ1-2
cdr3_nt: TGTGCCAGCAGCTTAGAGACGGGAAGGGGCTACACCTTC
cdr3_aa: CASSLETGRGYTF

d_call: NA
clone_size: NA
v_call: TRBV11-2
j_call: TRBJ2-1
cdr3_nt: TGTGCCAGCAGCCTGGGACACTCCAATGAGCAGTTCTTC
cdr3_aa: CASSLGHSNEQFF

d_call: TRBD2
clone_size: NA
v_call: TRBV6-4
j_call: TRBJ2-1
cdr3_nt: TGTGCCAGCAGCGTTGGACTAGCGGGAGGCTTTGAGCAGTTCTTC
cdr3_aa: CASSVGLAGGFEQFF

d_call: NA
clone_size: NA
v_call: TRBV27
j_call: TRBJ1-3
cdr3_nt: TGTGCCAGCAGTTTATCCGGGGTCGGGCCTGGAAACACCATATATTTT
cdr3_aa: CASSLSGVGPGNTIYF

d_call: NA
clone_size: NA
v_call: TRBV6-5
j_call: TRBJ2-2
cdr3_nt: TGTGCCAGCACCGACAAGTACACCGGGGAGCTGTTTTTT
cdr3_aa: CASTDKYTGELFF

d_call: TRBD2
clone_size: NA
v_call: TRBV29-1
j_call: TRBJ2-5
cdr3_nt: TGCAGCGTCTTACTAGCGGGAGTGGAGACCCAGTACTTC
cdr3_aa: CSVLLAGVETQYF